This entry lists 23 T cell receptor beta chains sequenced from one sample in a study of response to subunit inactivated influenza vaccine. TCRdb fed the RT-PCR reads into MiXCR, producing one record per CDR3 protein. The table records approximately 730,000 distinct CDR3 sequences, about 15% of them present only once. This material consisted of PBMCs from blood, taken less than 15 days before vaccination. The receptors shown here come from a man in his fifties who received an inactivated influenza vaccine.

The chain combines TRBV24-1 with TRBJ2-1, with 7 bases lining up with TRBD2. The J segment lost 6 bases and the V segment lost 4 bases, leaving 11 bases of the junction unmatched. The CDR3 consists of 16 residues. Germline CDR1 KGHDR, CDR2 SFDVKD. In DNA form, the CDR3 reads TGTGCCACCAGTGACTACCTTGGCGGGGGTCCCAATGAGCAGTTCTTC. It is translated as CATSDYLGGGPNEQFF.

CDR3 sequence reads: CASSLARLRYRGYTF. The CDR3 DNA follows: TGTGCCAGCAGTTTAGCGAGATTGAGGTATCGGGGCTACACCTTC. The chain combines TRBV12-3 or TRBV12-4 with TRBJ1-2; no clear D. Trimming took 0 bases from V and 8 from J, leaving 16 bases between them. CDR3 length: 15 amino acids.

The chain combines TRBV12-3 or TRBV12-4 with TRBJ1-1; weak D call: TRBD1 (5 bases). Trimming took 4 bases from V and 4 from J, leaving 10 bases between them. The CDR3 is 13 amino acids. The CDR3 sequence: CASSWGGRTEAFF. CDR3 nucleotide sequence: TGTGCCAGCAGTTGGGGGGGACGCACTGAAGCTTTCTTT.

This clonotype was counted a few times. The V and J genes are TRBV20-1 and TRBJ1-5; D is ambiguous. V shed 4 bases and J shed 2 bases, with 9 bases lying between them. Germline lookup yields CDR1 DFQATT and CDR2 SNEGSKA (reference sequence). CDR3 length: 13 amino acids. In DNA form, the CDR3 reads TGCAGTGCTACCGGGATTGGCAATCAGCCCCAGCATTTT. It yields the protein CSATGIGNQPQHF.

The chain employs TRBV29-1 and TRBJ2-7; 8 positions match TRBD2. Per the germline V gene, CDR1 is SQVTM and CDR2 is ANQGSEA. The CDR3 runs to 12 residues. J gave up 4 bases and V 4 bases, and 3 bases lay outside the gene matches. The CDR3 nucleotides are TGCAGCGTTGGTGAGCGGGGGTACGAGCAGTACTTC. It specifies CSVGERGYEQYF.

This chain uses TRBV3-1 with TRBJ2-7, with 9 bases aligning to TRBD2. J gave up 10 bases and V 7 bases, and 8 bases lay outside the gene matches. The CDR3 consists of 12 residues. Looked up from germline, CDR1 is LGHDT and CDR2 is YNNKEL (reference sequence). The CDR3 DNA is TGTGCCAGCATCTTGACTAGCGGAGGTCAGTACTTC. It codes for CASILTSGGQYF.

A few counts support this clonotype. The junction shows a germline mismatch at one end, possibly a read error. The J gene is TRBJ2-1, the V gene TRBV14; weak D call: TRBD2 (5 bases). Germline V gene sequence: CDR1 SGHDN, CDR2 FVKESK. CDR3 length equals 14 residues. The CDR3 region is CASSQTHGVRPVVF. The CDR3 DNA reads TGTGCCAGCAGCCAAACCCACGGGGTGAGGCCGGTGGTCTTC.

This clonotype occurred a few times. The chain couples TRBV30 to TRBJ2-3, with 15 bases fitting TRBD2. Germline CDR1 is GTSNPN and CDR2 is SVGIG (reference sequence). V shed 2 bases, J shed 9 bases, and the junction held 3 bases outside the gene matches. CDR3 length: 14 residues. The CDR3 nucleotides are TGTGCCTGGAGTTCCGGGACTAGCGGGAGGACGCAGTATTTT. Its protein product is CAWSSGTSGRTQYF.

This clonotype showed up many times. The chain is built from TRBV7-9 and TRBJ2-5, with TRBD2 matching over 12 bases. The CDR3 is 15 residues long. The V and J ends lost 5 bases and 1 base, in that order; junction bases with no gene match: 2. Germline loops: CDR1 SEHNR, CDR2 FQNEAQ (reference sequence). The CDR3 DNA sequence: TGTGCCAGCAGCCCGGGACTAGCGGGCCAAGAGACCCAGTACTTC. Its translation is CASSPGLAGQETQYF.

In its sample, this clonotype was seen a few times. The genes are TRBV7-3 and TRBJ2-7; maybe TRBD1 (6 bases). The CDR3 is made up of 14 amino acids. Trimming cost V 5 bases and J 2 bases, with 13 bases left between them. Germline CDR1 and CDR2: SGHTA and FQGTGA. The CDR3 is CASSPGVGAYEQYF. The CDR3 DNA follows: TGTGCCAGCAGCCCAGGGGTCGGGGCCTACGAGCAGTACTTC.

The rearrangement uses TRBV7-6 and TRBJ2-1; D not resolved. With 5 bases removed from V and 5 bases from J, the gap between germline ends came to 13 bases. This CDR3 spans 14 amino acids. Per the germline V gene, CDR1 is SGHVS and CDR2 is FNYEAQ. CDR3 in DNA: TGTGCCAGCAGCAAATGGCCGGGCGACAATGAGCAGTTCTTC. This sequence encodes CASSKWPGDNEQFF.

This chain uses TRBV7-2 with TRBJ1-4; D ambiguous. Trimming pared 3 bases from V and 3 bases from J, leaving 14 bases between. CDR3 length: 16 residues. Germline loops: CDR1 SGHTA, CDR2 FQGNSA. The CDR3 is CASSLETPGSNEKLFF. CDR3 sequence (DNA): TGTGCCAGCAGCTTGGAGACTCCGGGCTCTAATGAAAAACTGTTTTTT.

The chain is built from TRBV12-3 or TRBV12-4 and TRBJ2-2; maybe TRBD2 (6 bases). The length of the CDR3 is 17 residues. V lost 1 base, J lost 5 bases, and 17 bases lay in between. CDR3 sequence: CASSLDGVGGRTGELFF. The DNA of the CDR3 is TGTGCCAGCAGTTTAGATGGTGTGGGGGGTCGAACCGGGGAGCTGTTTTTT.

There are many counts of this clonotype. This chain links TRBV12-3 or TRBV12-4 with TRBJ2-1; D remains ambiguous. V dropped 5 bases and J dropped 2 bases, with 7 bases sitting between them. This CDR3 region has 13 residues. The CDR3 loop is CASSIGTYNEQFF. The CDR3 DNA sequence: TGTGCCAGCAGTATTGGGACCTACAATGAGCAGTTCTTC.

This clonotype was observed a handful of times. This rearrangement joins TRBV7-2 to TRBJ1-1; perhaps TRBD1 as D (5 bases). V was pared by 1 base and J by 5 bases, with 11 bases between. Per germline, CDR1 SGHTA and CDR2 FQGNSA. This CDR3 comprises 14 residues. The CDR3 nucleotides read TGTGCCAGCAGCTTAGGTAATAGGGGTACTGAAGCTTTCTTT. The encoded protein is CASSLGNRGTEAFF.

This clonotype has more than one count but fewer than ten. CDR3 sequence: CSARAPGQRNYGYTF. CDR3 coding DNA: TGCAGTGCTAGAGCGCCGGGACAGAGGAACTATGGCTACACCTTC. This rearrangement joins TRBV20-1 to TRBJ1-2; 7 nucleotides agree with TRBD1. Germline V lookup: CDR1 DFQATT, CDR2 SNEGSKA (reference sequence). The V segment lost 1 base and the J segment 2 bases; nucleotides outside the gene matches: 7. The CDR3 is made up of 15 amino acids.

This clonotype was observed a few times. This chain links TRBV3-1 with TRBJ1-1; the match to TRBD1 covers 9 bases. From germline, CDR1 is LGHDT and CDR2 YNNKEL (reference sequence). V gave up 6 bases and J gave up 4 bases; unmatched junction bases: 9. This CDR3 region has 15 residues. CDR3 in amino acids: CASRLITGGRTEAFF. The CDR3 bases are TGTGCCAGCAGACTTATTACAGGGGGCCGCACTGAAGCTTTCTTT.

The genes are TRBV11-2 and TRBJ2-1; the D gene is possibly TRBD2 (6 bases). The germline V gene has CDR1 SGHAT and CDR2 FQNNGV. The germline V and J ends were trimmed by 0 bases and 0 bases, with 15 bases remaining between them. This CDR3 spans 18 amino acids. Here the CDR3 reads CASSLDRRALSSYNEQFF. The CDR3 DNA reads TGTGCCAGCAGCTTAGATCGGAGGGCCCTAAGCTCCTACAATGAGCAGTTCTTC.

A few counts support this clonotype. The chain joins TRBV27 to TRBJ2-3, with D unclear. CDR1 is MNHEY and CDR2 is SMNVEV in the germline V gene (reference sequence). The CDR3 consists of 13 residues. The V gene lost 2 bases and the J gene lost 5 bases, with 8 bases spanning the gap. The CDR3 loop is CASSLKGRDTQYF. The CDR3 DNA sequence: TGTGCCAGCAGTTTAAAGGGAAGAGATACGCAGTATTTT.

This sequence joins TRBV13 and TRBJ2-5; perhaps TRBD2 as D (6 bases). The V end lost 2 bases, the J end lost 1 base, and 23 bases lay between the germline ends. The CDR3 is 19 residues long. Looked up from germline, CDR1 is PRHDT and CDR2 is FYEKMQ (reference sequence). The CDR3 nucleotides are TGTGCCAGCAGCTTATCCTTCTTTAGACGGAGGGGTCTCCAAGAGACCCAGTACTTC. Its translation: CASSLSFFRRRGLQETQYF.

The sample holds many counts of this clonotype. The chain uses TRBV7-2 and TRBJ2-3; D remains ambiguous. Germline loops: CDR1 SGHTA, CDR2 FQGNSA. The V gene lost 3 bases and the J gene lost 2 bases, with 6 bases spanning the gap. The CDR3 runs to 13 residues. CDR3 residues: CASSFGFTDTQYF. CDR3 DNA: TGTGCCAGCAGCTTCGGCTTCACAGATACGCAGTATTTT. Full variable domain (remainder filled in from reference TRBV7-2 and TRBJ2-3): GAGVSQSPSNKVTEKGKDVELRCDPISGHTALYWYRQSLGQGLEFLIYFQGNSAPDKSGLPSDRFSAERTGGSVSTLTIQRTQQEDSAVYLCASSFGFTDTQYFGPGTRLTVL.

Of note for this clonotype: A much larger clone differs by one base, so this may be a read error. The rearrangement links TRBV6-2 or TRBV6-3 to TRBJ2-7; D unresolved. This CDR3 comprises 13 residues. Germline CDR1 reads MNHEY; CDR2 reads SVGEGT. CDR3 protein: CASNYGLNYEQYF. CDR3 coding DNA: TGTGCCAGCAATTACGGATTGAACTACGAGCAGTACTTC.

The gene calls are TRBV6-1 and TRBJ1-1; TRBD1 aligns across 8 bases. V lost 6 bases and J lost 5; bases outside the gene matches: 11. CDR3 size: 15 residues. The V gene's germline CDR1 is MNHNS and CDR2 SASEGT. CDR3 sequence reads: CASRTGGRGPTEAFF. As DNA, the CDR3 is TGTGCCAGCAGGACGGGTGGCAGGGGGCCTACTGAAGCTTTCTTT.